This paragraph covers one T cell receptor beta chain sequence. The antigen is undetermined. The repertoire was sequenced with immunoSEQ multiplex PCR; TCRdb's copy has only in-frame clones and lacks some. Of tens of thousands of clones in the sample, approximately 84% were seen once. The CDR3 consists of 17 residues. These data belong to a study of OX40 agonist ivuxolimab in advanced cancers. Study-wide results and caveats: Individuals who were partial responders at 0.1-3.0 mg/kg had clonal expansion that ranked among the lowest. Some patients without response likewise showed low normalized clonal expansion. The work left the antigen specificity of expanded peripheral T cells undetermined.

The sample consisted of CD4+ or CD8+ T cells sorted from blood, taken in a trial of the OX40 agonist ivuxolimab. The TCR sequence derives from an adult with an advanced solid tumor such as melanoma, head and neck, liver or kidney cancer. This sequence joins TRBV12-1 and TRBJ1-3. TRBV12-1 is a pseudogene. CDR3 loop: CASSFVPGSNSGNTIYF. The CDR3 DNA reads TGTGCCAGCAGCTTTGTTCCGGGCTCAAACTCTGGAAACACCATATATTTT.